The next 22 T cell receptor beta chains were all read from a single sample in a study of cytomegalovirus exposure and HLA in healthy donors. Vbeta (60) and Jbeta (13) primers were used in the PCR. Sequenced by immunoSEQ multiplex PCR; TCRdb stores in-frame clones only, minus some. Its table lists some 200,000 clones. The specimen was PBMCs. The receptors originated from a girl aged 2-15 years in good health and CMV-seropositive.

The chain couples TRBV6-4 to TRBJ2-7; D is unclear. The CDR3 sequence is 14 residues long. Looked up from germline, CDR1 is MRHNA and CDR2 is SNTAGT. Trimming shortened V by 1 base and J by 2 bases, and 9 bases separated the two germline ends. The CDR3 reads CASSDFHYTYEQYF. The CDR3 DNA reads TGTGCCAGCAGTGACTTCCACTACACCTACGAGCAGTACTTC.

The chain is built from TRBV9 and TRBJ1-5, with D possibly matching TRBD1 (6 bases). V gave up 3 bases and J gave up 11 bases, with 18 bases separating them. The CDR3 consists of 14 residues. Looked up from germline, CDR1 is SGDLS and CDR2 is YYNGEE. CDR3 sequence reads: CASSAGGRGDAQHF. The CDR3 DNA reads TGTGCCAGCAGCGCCGGGGGGCGGGGGGACGCCCAGCATTTT.

The V gene is TRBV5-1, the J gene TRBJ2-7; 13 bases line up with TRBD2. With V trimmed by 3 bases and J by 0 bases, 6 bases remained unmatched. The V gene's germline CDR1 is SGHRS and CDR2 YFSETQ. The CDR3 consists of 17 residues. The CDR3 bases are TGCGCCAGCAGCTCTGGACTAGCGGGAGTACGCTCCTACGAGCAGTACTTC. It is translated as CASSSGLAGVRSYEQYF.

The gene calls are TRBV7-9 and TRBJ2-1; weak D call: TRBD1 (6 bases). The CDR3 extends over 15 amino acids. Germline CDR1 reads SEHNR; CDR2 reads FQNEAQ (reference sequence). Trimming removed 5 bases at V and 4 bases at J, with 15 bases between. The CDR3 reads CASSPSGTHYNEQFF. In DNA form, the CDR3 reads TGTGCCAGCAGCCCCTCCGGGACACATTACAATGAGCAGTTCTTC.

The rearrangement links TRBV2 to TRBJ2-1; 11 bases fit TRBD1. This CDR3 has 14 amino acids. CDR1 and CDR2 (germline): SNHLY, FYNNEI. Trimming at V came to 6 bases and at J to 6 bases, leaving 4 bases not matched to a gene. Here the CDR3 reads CASSTGTGGNEQFF. CDR3 in DNA: TGTGCCAGCAGCACCGGGACAGGGGGCAATGAGCAGTTCTTC.

This chain uses TRBV5-4 with TRBJ1-1; 9 bases map to TRBD1. J gave up 4 bases and V 3 bases, and 7 bases lay outside the gene matches. CDR3 length: 15 amino acids. Germline V gives CDR1 SGHNT, CDR2 YYREEE (reference sequence). In DNA, the CDR3 is TGTGCCAGCAGCTCGACCGGGACAGGGACCACTGAAGCTTTCTTT. It specifies CASSSTGTGTTEAFF.

The chain links TRBV30 to TRBJ1-3, with D tentatively TRBD1 (6 bases). V lost 5 bases and J 2 bases, leaving 16 bases between the germline ends. The V gene's germline CDR1 is GTSNPN and CDR2 SVGIG (reference sequence). The CDR3 is made up of 15 amino acids. For the CDR3, the DNA is TGTGCCTGGGCCCCTGGAAAGGGGGCTGGAAACACCATATATTTT. Its translation is CAWAPGKGAGNTIYF.

This sequence joins TRBV5-1 and TRBJ1-1; a possible D gene is TRBD1 (6 bases). This CDR3 has 13 residues. V lost 4 bases and J lost 1, with 8 bases in between. Germline assignment: CDR1 SGHRS and CDR2 YFSETQ. This chain's CDR3 is CASSADRNTEAFF. Written as DNA, the CDR3 is TGCGCCAGCAGCGCGGACAGGAACACTGAAGCTTTCTTT.

The genes are TRBV28 and TRBJ1-5, with 7 nucleotides matching TRBD1. With V trimmed by 8 bases and J by 5 bases, 12 bases remained unmatched. CDR1 is MDHEN and CDR2 is SYDVKM in the germline V gene. CDR3 length equals 15 residues. In DNA, the CDR3 is TGTGCCAGCCACGAGCAAACAGGGGATTATCAGCCCCAGCATTTT. This sequence encodes CASHEQTGDYQPQHF.

The chain couples TRBV5-1 to TRBJ2-5, with TRBD2 matching 12 bases. The trim removed 1 base at V and 4 bases at J, leaving 8 bases unmatched. CDR3 length equals 17 residues. The germline V gene has CDR1 SGHRS and CDR2 YFSETQ. As DNA, the CDR3 is TGCGCCAGCAGCTTGTGGACTAGCGGGATGACGGGAGAGACCCAGTACTTC. It yields the protein CASSLWTSGMTGETQYF.

As for this clone: This sample also contains other DNA sequences that code for the same CDR3. The chain carries TRBV5-1 and TRBJ2-3; possible D gene TRBD2, 5 bases. Between the trimmed V and J ends, which lost 0 bases and 3 bases, there was a span of 5 bases. Germline CDR1 and CDR2: SGHRS and YFSETQ. The length of the CDR3 is 13 residues. CDR3 coding DNA: TGCGCCAGCAGCTTGGCGGGGACAGATACGCAGTATTTT. Its protein product is CASSLAGTDTQYF. The variable domain in full, with the rest retrieved from reference TRBV5-1 and TRBJ2-3, is KAGVTQTPRYLIKTRGQQVTLSCSPISGHRSVSWYQQTPGQGLQFLFEYFSETQRNKGNFPGRFSGRQFSNSRSEMNVSTLELGDSALYLCASSLAGTDTQYFGPGTRLTVL.

J is TRBJ1-1 and V is TRBV10-3; 8 nucleotides agree with TRBD1. Germline-derived CDR1 and CDR2 are ENHRY and SYGVKD. V dropped 6 bases and J dropped 4; count of bases not matched to a gene: 4. The length of the CDR3 is 13 residues. In DNA, the CDR3 is TGTGCCATCAGACCCACAGGGGGCACTGAAGCTTTCTTT. It specifies CAIRPTGGTEAFF.

The chain employs TRBV18 and TRBJ1-2; D call uncertain. This CDR3 is 12 amino acids long. Germline CDR1 reads KGHSH; CDR2 reads LQKENI. Trimming took off 5 bases at V and 7 bases at J, with 11 bases between the two ends. CDR3 in DNA: TGTGCCAGCTCATCTATCGAGAGTGGCTACACCTTC. This sequence encodes CASSSIESGYTF.

The chain links TRBV2 to TRBJ2-5, with 14 positions matching TRBD2. With 11 bases clipped from V and 3 bases from J, the junction kept 17 bases outside the gene matches. In germline, CDR1 is SNHLY, CDR2 FYNNEI. There are 18 residues in the CDR3. The CDR3 DNA reads TGTGCCGGAAACGGGACTAGCGGGAGAAAGACCCGGGAAGAGACCCAGTACTTC. Encoded protein: CAGNGTSGRKTREETQYF.

The chain links TRBV18 to TRBJ2-7; possible D gene TRBD1, 6 bases. Germline CDR1 and CDR2: KGHSH and LQKENI. Trimming removed 4 bases at V and 3 bases at J, with 16 bases between. The CDR3 is 15 amino acids. CDR3: CASSLDLGGVYEQYF. The CDR3 DNA follows: TGTGCCAGCTCACTAGATCTTGGGGGCGTCTACGAGCAGTACTTC.

The V call is TRBV9, the J call TRBJ2-7; 8 bases line up with TRBD1. With V trimmed by 3 bases and J by 3 bases, 5 bases remained unmatched. Germline CDR1 is SGDLS and CDR2 is YYNGEE. CDR3 length equals 14 residues. Here the CDR3 reads CASSATGQDYEQYF. The DNA of the CDR3 is TGTGCCAGCAGCGCCACGGGACAGGACTACGAGCAGTACTTC.

This chain uses TRBV5-4 with TRBJ1-2; a weak D match, TRBD1 (5 bases). Germline loops: CDR1 SGHNT, CDR2 YYREEE (reference sequence). V gave up 4 bases and J gave up 4 bases, with 14 bases separating them. The CDR3 totals 14 residues. The CDR3 reads CASSPGRGAYGYTF. The CDR3 coding sequence is TGTGCCAGCAGCCCCGGGAGAGGGGCCTATGGCTACACCTTC.

In DNA form, the CDR3 reads TGTGCCACCAGCAGAGATCAGGGGAACTATGGCTACACCTTC. It translates to CATSRDQGNYGYTF. The chain recombines TRBV15 with TRBJ1-2, with D maybe TRBD1 (6 bases). CDR3 size: 14 residues. The germline gives CDR1 LNHNV, CDR2 YYDKDF (reference sequence). Trimming took 0 bases from V and 2 from J, leaving 7 bases between them.

This chain connects TRBV5-1 to TRBJ2-5; unclear D gene. The V end was cut by 1 base, the J end by 2 bases, with 3 bases between. Germline V lookup: CDR1 SGHRS, CDR2 YFSETQ. This CDR3 contains 12 residues. The CDR3 reads CASSLTQETQYF. As DNA, the CDR3 is TGCGCCAGCAGCTTGACTCAAGAGACCCAGTACTTC.

The V call is TRBV7-8, the J call TRBJ1-1; 10 bases are a match to TRBD1. The CDR3 loop spans 15 amino acids. V was clipped by 5 bases and J by 6 bases; unmatched bases: 9. Germline V gene lookup returns CDR1 SGHVS and CDR2 FQNEAQ. In nucleotides, the CDR3 is TGTGCCAGCAGCCCCTGGACAGGGGGAATATCTGAAGCTTTCTTT. As protein: CASSPWTGGISEAFF.

V is TRBV28 and J is TRBJ1-5, with unresolved D. V dropped 8 bases and J dropped 7 bases, with 12 bases sitting between them. This CDR3 spans 12 amino acids. Per the germline V gene, CDR1 is MDHEN and CDR2 is SYDVKM. The CDR3 loop is CASRPGSQPQHF. CDR3 bases: TGTGCCAGCCGCCCAGGATCGCAGCCCCAGCATTTT.

The chain combines TRBV28 with TRBJ2-3; 16 nucleotides line up with TRBD2. Germline CDR1 reads MDHEN; CDR2 reads SYDVKM. The V and J ends lost 6 bases and 6 bases, in that order; junction bases with no gene match: 12. CDR3 size: 18 residues. CDR3 loop: CASRPPGLAGGPGDTQYF. The CDR3 nucleotides read TGTGCCAGCAGACCACCGGGACTAGCGGGAGGGCCAGGGGATACGCAGTATTTT.